Sequencing of this T cell receptor (beta chain) was carried out in a study of blood T cell repertoires in COVID-19. The overall study: Samples came from the United States, Italy and Spain, spanning acute and convalescent COVID-19. T cells, B-cell-depleted T cells, or PBMCs provided the cDNA or gDNA that served as material.

CDR3 length: 15 amino acids. Looked up from germline, CDR1 is LNHDA and CDR2 is SQIVND (reference sequence). This clone was seen once. The junction and the germline gene differ at one end; a read error may be behind it. As originally analysed: Reference gene primers were amplified, and this amplification served to estimate nucleated cell counts. Profiling relied on immunoSEQ multiplex PCR, and the TCRdb table lists in-frame clones only, not all of them. The V and J calls and clone size are taken from that table; D and trimming were inferred from the DNA. The repertoire holds fewer than 250,000 clones, with around 83% as singletons.

V usage is TRBV19 and J usage is TRBJ2-3; 7 nucleotides align to TRBD1. The sequence derives from a woman aged 50 to 60 with acute or convalescent COVID-19. Sequencing was performed on peripheral blood. In DNA form, the CDR3 reads TGTGCCAGTAGTTTAGACAGGGCTAGCACAGATACGCAGTATTTT. As protein: CASSLDRASTDTQYF.